Presented here are 13 T cell receptor beta chains from one specimen sequenced in a study of PD-1 blockade in mismatch repair-deficient tumors. The method was immunoSEQ multiplex PCR; TCRdb's version includes in-frame clones alone and lacks a portion of them. The sample has about 16,000 clones; around 81% are singletons. The input for sequencing was PBMCs, taken 4 weeks after starting pembrolizumab. Source of these receptors: an adult with mismatch repair-deficient cancer.

This rearrangement joins TRBV27 to TRBJ2-2; D call uncertain. The CDR3 extends over 15 amino acids. CDR1 MNHEY and CDR2 SMNVEV come from the germline V gene (reference sequence). The ends were cut back, 5 bases at V and 6 bases at J, with 16 bases in the middle. The CDR3 loop is CASSGFLGIAGELFF. CDR3 in DNA: TGTGCCAGCAGTGGTTTCCTAGGAATCGCCGGGGAGCTGTTTTTT.

The chain couples TRBV7-2 to TRBJ1-1, with a tentative D call TRBD1 (6 bases). Trimming removed 5 bases at V and 3 bases at J, with 10 bases between. The CDR3 is 13 residues long. Per germline, CDR1 SGHTA and CDR2 FQGNSA. The CDR3 protein is CASSIQGDTEAFF. In nucleotides, the CDR3 is TGTGCCAGCAGCATACAGGGAGACACTGAAGCTTTCTTT.

The chain uses TRBV29-1 and TRBJ2-1; D is possibly TRBD2 (6 bases). From germline, CDR1 is SQVTM and CDR2 ANQGSEA. Trimming took off 7 bases at V and 11 bases at J, with 30 bases between the two ends. This CDR3 is built from 16 residues. DNA for the CDR3: TGCAGCGCGAAGCGTATTTCGGGACTGCAAGATCTGAAGCAGTTCTTC. Residues: CSAKRISGLQDLKQFF.

The chain recombines TRBV28 with TRBJ1-2; D ambiguous. The V end lost 4 bases, the J end lost 5 bases, and 14 bases lay between the germline ends. This CDR3 spans 14 amino acids. CDR1 MDHEN and CDR2 SYDVKM come from the germline V gene. The CDR3 spells CASSSGGAGYGYTF. The CDR3 region has the DNA TGTGCCAGCAGTTCCGGAGGTGCCGGGTATGGCTACACCTTC.

The chain employs TRBV9 and TRBJ1-6; D uncertain. V lost 4 bases, J lost 11 bases, and 13 bases lay in between. CDR3 size: 13 residues. From germline, CDR1 is SGDLS and CDR2 YYNGEE. The CDR3 spells CASSPSTEAPLHF. The CDR3 coding sequence is TGTGCCAGCAGCCCTTCGACTGAGGCACCCCTCCACTTT.

The V gene is TRBV28, the J gene TRBJ1-1, with 10 bases fitting TRBD1. V gave up 11 bases and J gave up 1 base; unmatched junction bases: 4. Germline V gene sequence: CDR1 MDHEN, CDR2 SYDVKM. The CDR3 consists of 13 residues. CDR3 sequence reads: CAGRDRGNTEAFF. The CDR3 DNA sequence: TGTGCCGGCCGGGACAGGGGGAACACTGAAGCTTTCTTT. Together with reference TRBV28 and TRBJ1-1, the CDR3 gives the full variable domain: DVKVTQSSRYLVKRTGEKVFLECVQDMDHENMFWYRQDPGLGLRLIYFSYDVKMKEKGDIPEGYSVSREKKERFSLILESASTNQTSMYLCAGRDRGNTEAFFGQGTRLTVV.

This chain connects TRBV30 to TRBJ1-1; 7 positions match TRBD1. With V trimmed by 3 bases and J by 4 bases, 5 bases remained unmatched. The CDR3 spans 13 residues. Germline CDR1 is GTSNPN and CDR2 is SVGIG (reference sequence). CDR3 region: CAWSADRVTEAFF. CDR3 in DNA: TGTGCCTGGAGCGCCGACAGGGTCACTGAAGCTTTCTTT.

In its sample, this clone is medium-sized (0.01 to 0.1%). CDR3 DNA: TGTGCCAGCTCCACTCTAACCGGGACTAGCAGGTACGAGCAGTACTTC. This codes for CASSTLTGTSRYEQYF. The chain couples TRBV27 to TRBJ2-7; TRBD2 agrees at 9 bases. Germline CDR1 and CDR2: MNHEY and SMNVEV (reference sequence). Losses at the gene ends were 8 bases for V and 4 bases for J; bases not matched to a gene: 15. This CDR3 has 16 residues.

J is TRBJ1-1 and V is TRBV2; D remains ambiguous. Between the trimmed V and J ends, which lost 2 bases and 4 bases, there was a span of 8 bases. Germline CDR1 and CDR2: SNHLY and FYNNEI. This CDR3 has 13 residues. The CDR3 sequence is CASSEREGTEAFF. CDR3 bases: TGTGCCAGCAGTGAAAGGGAGGGCACTGAAGCTTTCTTT.

This chain joins TRBV7-8 and TRBJ2-5; TRBD2 matches at 9 bases. J lost 5 bases, V lost 5 bases, and 21 bases had no gene match. Germline CDR1 and CDR2: SGHVS and FQNEAQ. The CDR3 consists of 19 residues. CDR3 in DNA: TGTGCCAGCAGCCCCGGGGGTGGGCTAGCGGGACTTCTTACGGAGACCCAGTACTTC. This encodes CASSPGGGLAGLLTETQYF.

This chain joins TRBV11-1 and TRBJ2-1, with TRBD2 matching 11 bases. Germline CDR1 SGHAT, CDR2 FQDESV (reference sequence). The trim removed 5 bases at V and 0 bases at J, leaving 6 bases unmatched. The CDR3 has 17 residues. The CDR3 nucleotides are TGTGCCAGCAGCACCGGGACTAGCGGTTACTCCTACAATGAGCAGTTCTTC. It translates to CASSTGTSGYSYNEQFF.

The chain uses TRBV2 and TRBJ2-7, with D tentatively TRBD2 (6 bases). The germline CDR1 and CDR2 sequences are SNHLY and FYNNEI. The CDR3 runs to 15 residues. V lost 3 bases to trimming and J lost 1 base, with 13 bases between them. In DNA, the CDR3 is TGTGCCAGCAGTGATGTGCGGGACGGTTCCTACGAGCAGTACTTC. Its protein is CASSDVRDGSYEQYF.

This rearrangement joins TRBV5-1 to TRBJ2-2; 7 nucleotides align to TRBD1. CDR3 length equals 15 residues. CDR1 is SGHRS and CDR2 is YFSETQ in the germline V gene. The V and J ends lost 6 bases and 2 bases, in that order; junction bases with no gene match: 7. CDR3 sequence: CASTRTGPNTGELFF. DNA for the CDR3: TGCGCCAGCACCCGGACAGGCCCTAACACCGGGGAGCTGTTTTTT.